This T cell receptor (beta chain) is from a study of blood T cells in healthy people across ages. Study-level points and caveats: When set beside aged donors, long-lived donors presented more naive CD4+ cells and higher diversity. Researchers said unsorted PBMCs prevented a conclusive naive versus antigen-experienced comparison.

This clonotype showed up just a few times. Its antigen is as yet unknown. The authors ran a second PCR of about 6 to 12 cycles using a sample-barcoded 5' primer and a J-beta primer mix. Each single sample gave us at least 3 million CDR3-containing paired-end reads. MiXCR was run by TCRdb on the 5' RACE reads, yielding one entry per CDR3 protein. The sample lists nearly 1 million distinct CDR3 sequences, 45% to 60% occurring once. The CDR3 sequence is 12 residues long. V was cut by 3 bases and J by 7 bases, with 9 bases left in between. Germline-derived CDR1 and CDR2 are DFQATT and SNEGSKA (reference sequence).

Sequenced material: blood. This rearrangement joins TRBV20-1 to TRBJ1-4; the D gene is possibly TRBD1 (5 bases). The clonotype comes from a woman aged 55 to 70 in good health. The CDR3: CSARTTGEKLFF. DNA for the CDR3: TGCAGTGCTAGGACCACAGGTGAAAAACTGTTTTTT.